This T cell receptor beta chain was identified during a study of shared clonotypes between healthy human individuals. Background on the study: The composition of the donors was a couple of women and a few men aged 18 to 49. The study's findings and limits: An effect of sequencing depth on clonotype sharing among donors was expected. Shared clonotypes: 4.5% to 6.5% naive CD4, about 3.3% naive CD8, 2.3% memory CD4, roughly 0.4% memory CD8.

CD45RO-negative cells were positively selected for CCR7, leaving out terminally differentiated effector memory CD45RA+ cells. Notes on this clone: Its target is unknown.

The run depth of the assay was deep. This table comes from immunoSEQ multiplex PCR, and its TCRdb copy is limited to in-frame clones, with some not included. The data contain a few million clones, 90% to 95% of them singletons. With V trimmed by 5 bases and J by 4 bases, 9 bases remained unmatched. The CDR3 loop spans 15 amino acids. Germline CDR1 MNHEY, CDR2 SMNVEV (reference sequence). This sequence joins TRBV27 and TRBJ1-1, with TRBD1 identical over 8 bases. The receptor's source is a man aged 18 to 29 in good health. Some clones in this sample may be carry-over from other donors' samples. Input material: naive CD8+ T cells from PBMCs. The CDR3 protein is CASSTPTGVFTEAFF. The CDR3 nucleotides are TGTGCCAGCAGTACTCCGACAGGGGTGTTCACTGAAGCTTTCTTT.